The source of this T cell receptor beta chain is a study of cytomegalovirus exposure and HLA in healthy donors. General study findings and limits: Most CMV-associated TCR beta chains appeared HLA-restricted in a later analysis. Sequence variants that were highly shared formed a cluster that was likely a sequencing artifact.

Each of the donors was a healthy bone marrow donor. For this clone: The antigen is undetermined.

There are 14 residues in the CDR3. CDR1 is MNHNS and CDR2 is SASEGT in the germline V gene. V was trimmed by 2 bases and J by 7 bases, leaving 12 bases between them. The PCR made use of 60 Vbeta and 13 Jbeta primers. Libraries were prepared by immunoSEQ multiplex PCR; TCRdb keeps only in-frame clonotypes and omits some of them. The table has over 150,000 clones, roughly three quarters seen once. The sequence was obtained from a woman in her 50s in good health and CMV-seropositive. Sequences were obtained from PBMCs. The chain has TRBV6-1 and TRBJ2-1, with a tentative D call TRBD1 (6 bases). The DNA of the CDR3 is TGTGCCAGCAGTGAAATTACAGGGCCTAATGAGCAGTTCTTC. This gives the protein CASSEITGPNEQFF.